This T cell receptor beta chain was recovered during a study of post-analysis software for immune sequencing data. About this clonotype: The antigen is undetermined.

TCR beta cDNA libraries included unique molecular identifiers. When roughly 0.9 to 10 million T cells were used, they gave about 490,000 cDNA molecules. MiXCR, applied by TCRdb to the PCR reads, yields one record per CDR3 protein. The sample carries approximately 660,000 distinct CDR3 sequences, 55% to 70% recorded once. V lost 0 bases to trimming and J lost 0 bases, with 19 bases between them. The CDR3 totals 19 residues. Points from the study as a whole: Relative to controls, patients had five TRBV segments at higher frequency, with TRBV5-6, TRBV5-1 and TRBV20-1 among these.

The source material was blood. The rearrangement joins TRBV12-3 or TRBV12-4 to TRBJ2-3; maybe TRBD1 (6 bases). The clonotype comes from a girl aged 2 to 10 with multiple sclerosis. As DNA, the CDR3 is TGTGCCAGCAGTTTAGCCCGGGTGGGGGCAGGGCCGAGCACAGATACGCAGTATTTT. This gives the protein CASSLARVGAGPSTDTQYF.